The 4 T cell receptor beta chains given below trace back to one sample, sequenced in a study of vaccination effects on CD4 cells after COVID-19. Assay: immunoSEQ multiplex PCR; the TCRdb copy retains only in-frame clones and omits some. The sample holds tens of thousands of clones; under 80% are singletons and the top ten take approximately 1.9%. No antigen has been identified for these receptors. With the ViraFEST assay, the study expanded antigen-specific CD4+ T cells using viral peptide pools, then sequenced them. With approximately 9 days of culture completed, CD4+ T cells were isolated. Participants completed two doses of the BNT162b2 or mRNA-1273 vaccine. The sequenced sample was CD4+ T cells from PBMCs cultured with HCoV-OC43 spike peptides, obtained after COVID-19 vaccination. Subset meaning: HCoV-OC43 spike overlapping peptide pool stimulation. These receptors originate from a human donor who received a COVID-19 vaccine.

The chain links TRBV10-2 to TRBJ2-7; D gene uncertain. The germline V and J ends were trimmed by 0 bases and 5 bases, with 5 bases remaining between them. This CDR3 has 12 amino acids. In germline, CDR1 is WSHSY, CDR2 SAAADI. The CDR3: CASSESYNEQYV. CDR3 nucleotide sequence: TGCGCCAGCAGTGAGTCGTATAACGAGCAGTACGTC.

This clone appeared once. The rearrangement links TRBV7-8 to TRBJ1-1; D unresolved. CDR3 size: 13 residues. The V end was cut by 4 bases, the J end by 1 base, with 7 bases between. From germline, CDR1 is SGHVS and CDR2 FQNEAQ. CDR3 coding DNA: TGTGCCAGCAGCTCCGACGGGAACACTGAAGCTTTCTTT. This translates into CASSSDGNTEAFF.

The V call is TRBV4-1, the J call TRBJ1-3; D perhaps matches TRBD1 (5 bases). This CDR3 has 18 amino acids. The germline V and J ends were trimmed by 0 bases and 7 bases, with 22 bases remaining between them. From germline, CDR1 is MGHRA and CDR2 YSYEKL. The CDR3 spells CASSQERGRLGVRNTIYF. DNA for the CDR3: TGCGCCAGCAGCCAAGAACGGGGCAGGCTCGGCGTGCGGAACACCATATATTTT.

The J gene is TRBJ1-1, the V gene TRBV6-5; D perhaps matches TRBD1 (5 bases). The CDR3 consists of 14 residues. In germline, CDR1 is MNHEY, CDR2 SVGAGI. V shed 3 bases and J shed 5 bases, with 13 bases lying between them. CDR3: CASSYTGTYTEAFF. As DNA, the CDR3 is TGTGCCAGCAGTTATACCGGGACGTATACTGAAGCTTTCTTT.